This T cell receptor beta chain was profiled in a study of CD8+ T cells in alopecia areata. Study details: The tofacitinib course ran for 6 to 18 months and was followed by 6 months off drug. Study-level findings and limits: Patients displayed less clarity in TCR sharing than mice, a finding possibly related to HLA. In scalp samples, resident alphabeta T cells of normal skin are also sequenced.

Sorting of PBMCs yielded the CD4+ and CD8+ T cells. Once RNA had been extracted, it was reverse transcribed into cDNA to act as the sequencing template. Generated by immunoSEQ multiplex PCR, the TCRdb table keeps only in-frame clones and is missing some. This table has some 180,000 clones, 50% to 70% appearing once. The CDR3 is made up of 15 amino acids. Germline V CDR1 and CDR2: GTSNPN, SVGIG (reference sequence). V dropped 3 bases and J dropped 3 bases, with 12 bases sitting between them. A remark on this clone: Its antigen is as yet unknown.

The source was CD4+ T cells sorted from blood, collected at week 0. The rearrangement links TRBV30 to TRBJ1-6; weak D call: TRBD1 (5 bases). This sequence originates from a human donor with alopecia areata. The CDR3 nucleotides are TGTGCCTGGAGGGAGCAGGGCGTCTATAATTCACCCCTCCACTTT. This translates into CAWREQGVYNSPLHF. Based on the CDR3 plus reference TRBV30 and TRBJ1-6, the full variable domain is SQTIHQWPATLVQPVGSPLSLECTVEGTSNPNLYWYRQAAGRGLQLLFYSVGIGQISSEVPQNLSASRPQDRQFILSSKKLLLSDSGFYLCAWREQGVYNSPLHFGNGTRLTVT.